This T cell receptor beta chain stems from a study of blood T cell repertoires in COVID-19. Study context: Acute and convalescent COVID-19 specimens originated in the United States, Italy and Spain. The cDNA or gDNA used as material had been derived from T cells, B-cell-depleted T cells, or PBMCs.

The CDR3 is made up of 15 amino acids. Per the germline V gene, CDR1 is MNHEY and CDR2 is SVGAGI. V was trimmed by 8 bases and J by 0 bases, leaving 14 bases between them. Participants reported their clinical history, and cohort assignment relied on those reports. Source study methods: Scientists estimated how many nucleated cells there were by amplifying reference gene primers. Using immunoSEQ multiplex PCR, the repertoire was profiled, and TCRdb retains in-frame clones only, with some absent. The V and J calls and clone size come from that table; D and trimming were worked out from the DNA. The data hold 360,000 or so clones, with around 83% observed a single time.

Sequences were obtained from PBMCs or T cells enriched from blood (not recorded which). This TCR came from a woman aged 45-59 years who had recovered from COVID-19. The rearrangement joins TRBV6-5 to TRBJ2-1; D unclear. In DNA form, the CDR3 reads TGTGCCAGCGGTCATGACTTTCCCTCCTACAATGAGCAGTTCTTC. Its protein is CASGHDFPSYNEQFF.